This T cell receptor beta chain was observed in a study of blood T cells in healthy people across ages. Germline lookup yields CDR1 GTSNPN and CDR2 SVGIG (reference sequence). This CDR3 comprises 18 residues. A J-beta primer mix and a sample-barcoded 5' primer were used in a second PCR of about 7 to 11 cycles. Through a template-switch adaptor with 12 random nucleotides, each cDNA molecule received a tag. TCRdb ran MiXCR on the 5' RACE reads and lists one entry per CDR3 protein. The table has 650,000 to 950,000 distinct CDR3 sequences, about 42% seen once. Specimen: blood. V gene TRBV30 combines with J gene TRBJ2-1; 9 positions agree with TRBD1. The DNA matches TRBJ2-7 better at its end, which makes the J call doubtful. This sequence originates from a man aged 60-69 years in good health. CDR3: CAWSVYLRTGAPYNEQYF. CDR3 coding DNA: TGTGCCTGGAGTGTGTACTTGAGGACAGGGGCCCCATACAATGAGCAGTACTTC.